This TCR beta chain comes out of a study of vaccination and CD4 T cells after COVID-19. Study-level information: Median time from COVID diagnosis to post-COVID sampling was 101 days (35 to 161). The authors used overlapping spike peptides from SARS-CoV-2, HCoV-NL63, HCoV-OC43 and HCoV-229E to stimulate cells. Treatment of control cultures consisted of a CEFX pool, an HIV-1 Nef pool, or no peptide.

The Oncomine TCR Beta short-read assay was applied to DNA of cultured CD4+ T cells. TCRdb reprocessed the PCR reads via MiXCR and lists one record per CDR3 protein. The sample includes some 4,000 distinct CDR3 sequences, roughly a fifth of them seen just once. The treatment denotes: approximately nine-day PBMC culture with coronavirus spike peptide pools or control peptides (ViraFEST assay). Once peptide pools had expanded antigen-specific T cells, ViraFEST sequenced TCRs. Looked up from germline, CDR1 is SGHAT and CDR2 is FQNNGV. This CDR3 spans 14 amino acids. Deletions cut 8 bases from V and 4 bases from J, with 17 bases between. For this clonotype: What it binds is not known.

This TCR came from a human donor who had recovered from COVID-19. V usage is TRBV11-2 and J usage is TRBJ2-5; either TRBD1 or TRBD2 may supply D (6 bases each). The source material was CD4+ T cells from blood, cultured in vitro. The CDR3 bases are TGTGCCAGCGCCCCAGGGGCGCGGGGAGAGACCCAGTACTTC. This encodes CASAPGARGETQYF.